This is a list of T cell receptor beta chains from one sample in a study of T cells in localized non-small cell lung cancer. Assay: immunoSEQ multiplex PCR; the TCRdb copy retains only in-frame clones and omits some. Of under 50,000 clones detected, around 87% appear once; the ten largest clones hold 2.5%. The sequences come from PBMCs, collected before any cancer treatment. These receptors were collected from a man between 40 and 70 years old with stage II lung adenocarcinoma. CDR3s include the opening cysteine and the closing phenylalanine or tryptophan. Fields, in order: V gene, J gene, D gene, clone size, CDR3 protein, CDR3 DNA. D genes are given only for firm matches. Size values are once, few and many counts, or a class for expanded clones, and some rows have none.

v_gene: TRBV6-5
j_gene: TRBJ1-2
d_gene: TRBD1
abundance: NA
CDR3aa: CASSLGQNYGYTF
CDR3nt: TGTGCCAGCAGCCTGGGACAGAACTATGGCTACACCTTC

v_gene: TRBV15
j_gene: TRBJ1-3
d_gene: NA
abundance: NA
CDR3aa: CATSRSATLSSGNTIYF
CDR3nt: TGTGCCACCAGCAGATCCGCCACCCTGAGCTCTGGAAACACCATATATTTT

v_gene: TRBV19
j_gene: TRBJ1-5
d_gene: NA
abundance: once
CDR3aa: CASSIPWQGPDQPQHF
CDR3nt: TGTGCCAGTAGTATCCCCTGGCAGGGGCCCGATCAGCCCCAGCATTTT

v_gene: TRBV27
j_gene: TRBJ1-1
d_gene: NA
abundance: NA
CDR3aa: CASSFRGSQGKAFF
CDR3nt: TGTGCCAGCAGTTTTCGGGGTTCTCAGGGGAAAGCTTTCTTT

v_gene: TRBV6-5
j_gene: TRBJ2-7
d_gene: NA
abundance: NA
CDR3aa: CASSYSISSYEQYF
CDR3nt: TGTGCCAGCAGTTACAGTATCAGCTCCTACGAGCAGTACTTC

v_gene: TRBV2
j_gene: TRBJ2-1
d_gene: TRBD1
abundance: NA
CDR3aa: CASSTGDSSYNEQFF
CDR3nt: TGTGCCAGCAGCACAGGGGATAGCTCCTACAATGAGCAGTTCTTC

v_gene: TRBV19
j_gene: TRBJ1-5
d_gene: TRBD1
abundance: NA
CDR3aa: CASQSHRGTILNQPQHF
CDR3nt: TGTGCCAGCCAGTCCCACAGGGGAACGATTTTAAATCAGCCCCAGCATTTT

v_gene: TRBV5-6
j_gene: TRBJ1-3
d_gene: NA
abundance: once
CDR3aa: CASSSFLTVTERNTIYF
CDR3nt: TGTGCCAGCAGCTCTTTCCTTACAGTTACCGAACGAAACACCATATATTTT

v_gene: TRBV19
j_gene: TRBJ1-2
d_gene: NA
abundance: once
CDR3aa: CASSIPGASLIYGYTF
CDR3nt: TGTGCCAGTAGTATTCCGGGGGCCAGCCTAATCTATGGCTACACCTTC

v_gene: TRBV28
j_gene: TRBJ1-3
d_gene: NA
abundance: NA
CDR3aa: CASSLSDTMGGNTIYF
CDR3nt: TGTGCCAGCAGTTTATCCGATACTATGGGAGGAAACACCATATATTTT

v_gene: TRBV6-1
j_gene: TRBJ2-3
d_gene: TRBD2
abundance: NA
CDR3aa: CASRLSGRTDTQYF
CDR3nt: TGTGCCAGCAGGCTTAGCGGGCGCACAGATACGCAGTATTTT

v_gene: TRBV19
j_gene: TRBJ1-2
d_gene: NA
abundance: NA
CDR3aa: CASTSGLWDGYTF
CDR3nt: TGTGCCAGTACCTCGGGCCTCTGGGATGGCTACACCTTC

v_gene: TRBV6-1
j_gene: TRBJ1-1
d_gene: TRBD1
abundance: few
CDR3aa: CASSMTGAGEAFF
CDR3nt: TGTGCCAGCAGCATGACAGGGGCGGGAGAAGCTTTCTTT

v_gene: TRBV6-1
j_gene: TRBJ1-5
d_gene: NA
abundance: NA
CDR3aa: CASHLHRDLNQPQHF
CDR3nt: TGTGCCAGCCATCTTCACAGGGATTTGAATCAGCCCCAGCATTTT

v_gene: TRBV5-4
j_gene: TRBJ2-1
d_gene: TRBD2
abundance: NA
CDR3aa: CASSSGGYNEQFF
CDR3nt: TGTGCCAGCAGCTCGGGGGGTTACAATGAGCAGTTCTTC

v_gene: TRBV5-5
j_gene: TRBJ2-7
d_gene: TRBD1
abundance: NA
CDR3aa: CASSAGQGFYEQYF
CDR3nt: TGTGCCAGCAGCGCAGGACAGGGTTTTTACGAGCAGTACTTC

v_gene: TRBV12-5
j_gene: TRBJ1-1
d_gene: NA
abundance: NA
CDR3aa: CASGLRGDTEAFF
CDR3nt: TGTGCTAGTGGTTTGAGGGGGGACACTGAAGCTTTCTTT

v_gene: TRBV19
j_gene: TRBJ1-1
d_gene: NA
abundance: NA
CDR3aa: CASSRREQIMNTEAFF
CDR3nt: TGTGCCAGTAGTAGGAGGGAACAAATCATGAACACTGAAGCTTTCTTT

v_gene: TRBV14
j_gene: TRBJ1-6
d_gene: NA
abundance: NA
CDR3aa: CASSAGQNNSPLHF
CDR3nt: TGTGCCAGCAGCGCAGGACAGAATAATTCACCCCTCCACTTT

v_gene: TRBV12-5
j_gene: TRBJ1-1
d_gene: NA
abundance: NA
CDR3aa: CASGLTPDSSNTEAFF
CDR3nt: TGTGCTAGTGGTTTGACCCCTGACAGTTCGAACACTGAAGCTTTCTTT

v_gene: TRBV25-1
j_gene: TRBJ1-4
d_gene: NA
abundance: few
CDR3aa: CARRAGQINEKLFF
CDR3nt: TGTGCCAGACGGGCCGGTCAAATTAATGAAAAACTGTTTTTT

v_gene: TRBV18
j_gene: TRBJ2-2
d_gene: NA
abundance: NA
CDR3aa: CASSPPTGMGGTGELFF
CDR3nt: TGTGCCAGCTCACCACCCACCGGAATGGGGGGAACCGGGGAGCTGTTTTTT

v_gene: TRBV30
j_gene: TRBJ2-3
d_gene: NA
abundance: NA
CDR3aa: CAWSDSGQRVTDTQYF
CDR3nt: TGTGCCTGGAGTGACTCGGGACAGCGGGTCACAGATACGCAGTATTTT

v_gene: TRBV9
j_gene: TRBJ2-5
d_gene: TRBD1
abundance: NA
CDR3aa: CASSAATRTGVETQYF
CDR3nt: TGTGCCAGCAGCGCGGCAACGAGGACAGGGGTAGAGACCCAGTACTTC

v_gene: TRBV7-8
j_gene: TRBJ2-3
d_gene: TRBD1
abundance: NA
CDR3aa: CASSWDSRTDTQYF
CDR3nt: TGTGCCAGCAGCTGGGACAGTCGGACAGATACGCAGTATTTT

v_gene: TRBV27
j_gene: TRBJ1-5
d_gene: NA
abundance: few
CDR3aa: CASSLSDGPEQPQHF
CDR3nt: TGTGCCAGCAGTTTATCTGACGGACCGGAACAGCCCCAGCATTTT

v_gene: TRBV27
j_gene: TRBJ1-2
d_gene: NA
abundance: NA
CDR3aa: CASSWSSGANYGYTF
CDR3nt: TGTGCCAGCAGTTGGTCGTCAGGGGCTAACTATGGCTACACCTTC

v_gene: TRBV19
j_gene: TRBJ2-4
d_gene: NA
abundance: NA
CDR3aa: CASSRGGTRRGRQYF
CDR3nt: TGTGCCAGTAGTAGGGGTGGTACGAGGAGGGGTAGGCAGTACTTC

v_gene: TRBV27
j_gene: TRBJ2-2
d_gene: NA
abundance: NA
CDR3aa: CASHIGGAGELFF
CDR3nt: TGTGCCAGCCATATTGGGGGTGCCGGGGAGCTGTTTTTT

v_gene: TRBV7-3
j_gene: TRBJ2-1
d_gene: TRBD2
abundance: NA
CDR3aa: CASSLGTSAGEQFF
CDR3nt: TGTGCCAGCAGCTTGGGGACTAGTGCCGGTGAGCAGTTCTTC

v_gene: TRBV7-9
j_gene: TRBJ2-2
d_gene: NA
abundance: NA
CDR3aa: CASGPILNTGELFF
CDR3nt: TGTGCCAGTGGACCGATCCTTAACACCGGGGAGCTGTTTTTT

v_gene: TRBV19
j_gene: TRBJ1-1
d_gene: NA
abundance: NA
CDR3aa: CASSINPTTGAFF
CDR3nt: TGTGCCAGTAGTATAAATCCCACTACCGGGGCTTTCTTT

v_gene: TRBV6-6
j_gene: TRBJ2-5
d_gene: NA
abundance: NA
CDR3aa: CASSYTEYKETQYF
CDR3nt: TGTGCCAGCAGTTACACAGAATACAAAGAGACCCAGTACTTC

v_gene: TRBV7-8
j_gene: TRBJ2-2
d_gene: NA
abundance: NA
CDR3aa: CASNGGDTGELFF
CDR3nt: TGTGCCAGCAACGGCGGGGACACCGGGGAGCTGTTTTTT

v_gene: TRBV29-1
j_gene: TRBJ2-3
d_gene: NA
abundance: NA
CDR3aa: CSAVPTDTQYF
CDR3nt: TGCAGCGCCGTCCCCACAGATACGCAGTATTTT

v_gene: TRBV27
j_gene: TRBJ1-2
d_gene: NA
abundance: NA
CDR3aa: CASSLWGPTGEDGYTF
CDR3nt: TGTGCCAGCAGTTTATGGGGCCCGACAGGAGAGGATGGCTACACCTTC

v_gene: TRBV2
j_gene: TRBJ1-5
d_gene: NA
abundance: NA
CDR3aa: CASSEAGPWSNQPQHF
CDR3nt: TGTGCCAGCAGTGAAGCGGGCCCTTGGAGCAATCAGCCCCAGCATTTT

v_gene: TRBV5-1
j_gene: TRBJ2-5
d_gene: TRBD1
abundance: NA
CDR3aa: CASSLGRTGIRETQYF
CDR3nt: TGCGCCAGCAGCTTGGGTAGGACAGGGATCCGTGAGACCCAGTACTTC

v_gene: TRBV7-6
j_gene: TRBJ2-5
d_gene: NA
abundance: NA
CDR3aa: CASSLKETQYF
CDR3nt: TGTGCCAGCAGCTTAAAGGAGACCCAGTACTTC